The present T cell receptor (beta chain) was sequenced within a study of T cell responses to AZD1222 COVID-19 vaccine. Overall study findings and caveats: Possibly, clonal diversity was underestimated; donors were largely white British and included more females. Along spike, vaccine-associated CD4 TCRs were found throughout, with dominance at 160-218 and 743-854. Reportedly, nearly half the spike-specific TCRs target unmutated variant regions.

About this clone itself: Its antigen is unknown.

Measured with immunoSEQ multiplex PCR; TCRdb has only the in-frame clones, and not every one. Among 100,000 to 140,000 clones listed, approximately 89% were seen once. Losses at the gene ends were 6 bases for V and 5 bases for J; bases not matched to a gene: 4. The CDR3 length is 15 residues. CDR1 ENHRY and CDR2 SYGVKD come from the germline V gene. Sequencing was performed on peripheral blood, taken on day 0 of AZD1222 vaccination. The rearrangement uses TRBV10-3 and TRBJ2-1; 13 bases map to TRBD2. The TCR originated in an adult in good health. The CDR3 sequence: CAIRRLAGGDNEQFF. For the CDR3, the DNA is TGTGCCATCAGAAGACTAGCGGGGGGTGACAATGAGCAGTTCTTC.